This is a list of T cell receptor beta chains from one sample in a study of control samples from healthy donors and cancer patients. TCRdb keeps only in-frame clones here, not all; method: immunoSEQ multiplex PCR. The sample holds tens of thousands of clones, about 89% seen once. What was sequenced was blood. These receptors came from a woman aged 60 to 75 in good health. The CDR3 runs from the conserved cysteine through the conserved F or W. Each record gives: J gene, D gene, clone size, V gene, CDR3 DNA, CDR3 protein. A D gene is named only where the DNA matches it firmly. Only part of the rows carry a size: once, few, many, or a class if the clone is expanded.

>TRBJ2-5|NA|NA|TRBV5-1
TGCGCCAGCAGCTTGATGGGGACTCTCGCTCAAGAGACCCAGTACTTC
CASSLMGTLAQETQYF
>TRBJ2-7|TRBD2|NA|TRBV5-1
TGCGCCAGCAGCCGCGCTCCGGGGGGGGCCTACGAGCAGTACTTC
CASSRAPGGAYEQYF
>TRBJ2-7|NA|NA|TRBV10-3
TGTGCCATCAGTGAGTCGGTCAGGGTCCACGAGCAGTACTTC
CAISESVRVHEQYF
>TRBJ2-2|TRBD2|NA|TRBV3-1/TRBV3-2
TGTGCCAGCAGCCAAAGGCGGGGGGCCGCCGGGGAGCTGTTTTTT
CASSQRRGAAGELFF
>TRBJ1-1|NA|NA|TRBV12-3/TRBV12-4
TGTGCCAGCAGTCGGGGGTTTGACACTGAAGCTTTCTTT
CASSRGFDTEAFF
>TRBJ2-1|NA|NA|TRBV5-1
TGCGCCAGCAGCTTTAGCCATAACAATGAGCAGTTCTTC
CASSFSHNNEQFF
>TRBJ1-5|NA|NA|TRBV25-1
TGTGCCAGCAGTGAAAGAGTTAGCAATCAGCCCCAGCATTTT
CASSERVSNQPQHF
>TRBJ2-7|NA|NA|TRBV7-9
TGTGCCAGCAGCTTAGGTTGGCCCCCCTCCTACGAGCAGTACTTC
CASSLGWPPSYEQYF
>TRBJ2-7|NA|NA|TRBV21-1
TGTGCCAGCAGCAAAGCGCTTTTTGTTGGGGGCGAGCAGTACTTC
CASSKALFVGGEQYF
>TRBJ1-2|NA|NA|TRBV6-6
TGTGCCAGCAGTTATGGGGTGAGGGCATATGGTGGCTACACCTTC
CASSYGVRAYGGYTF
>TRBJ2-1|NA|NA|TRBV4-1
TGCGCCAGCAGCCGTATAGTCCCCAATGAGCAGTTCTTC
CASSRIVPNEQFF
>TRBJ1-6|NA|NA|TRBV30
TGTGCCTGGAGTGTACTAGTAGGGGCTTCACCCCTCCACTTT
CAWSVLVGASPLHF
>TRBJ1-4|NA|NA|TRBV6-6
TGTGCCAGCAGGGAGCAAGAGGGTGAAAAACTGTTTTTT
CASREQEGEKLFF
>TRBJ2-5|TRBD1|NA|TRBV24-1
TGTGCCACCAGTGACCCAACAGGGGGCGGGGAGACCCAGTACTTC
CATSDPTGGGETQYF
>TRBJ2-3|NA|NA|TRBV5-1
TGCGCCAGCAGCTTCTCTTCTAGCCGCACAGATACGCAGTATTTT
CASSFSSSRTDTQYF
>TRBJ2-7|NA|NA|TRBV21-1
TGTGCCAGCAGCTCCCTCGAGGCCCCCTACGAGCAGTACTTC
CASSSLEAPYEQYF
>TRBJ2-2|TRBD1|NA|TRBV5-4
TGTGCCAGCAGCACTAAGACAGGGATTGACGGGGAGCTGTTTTTT
CASSTKTGIDGELFF
>TRBJ1-3|NA|once|TRBV7-2
TGTGCCAGCAGCTTGGGACCAGGGGCCGGAAACACCATATATTTT
CASSLGPGAGNTIYF
>TRBJ2-3|TRBD2|NA|TRBV27
TGTGCCAGCAGTCTTCTTAGCGGGGGGAGCACAGATACGCAGTATTTT
CASSLLSGGSTDTQYF
>TRBJ1-1|NA|NA|TRBV11-3
TGTGCCAGCAGCTTAAATTCTGTGAACACTGAAGCTTTCTTT
CASSLNSVNTEAFF
>TRBJ2-7|TRBD1|NA|TRBV5-5
TGTGCCAGCAGCCGGACAGGGAGCTACGAGCAGTACTTC
CASSRTGSYEQYF
>TRBJ2-3|NA|once|TRBV5-1
TGCGCCAGCAGCTTGGAACCTAGCACAGATACGCAGTATTTT
CASSLEPSTDTQYF
>TRBJ1-2|NA|NA|TRBV6-4
TGTGCCAGCAGTGATCTTGGGGGATCTTCGCATGGCTACACCTTC
CASSDLGGSSHGYTF
>TRBJ2-7|NA|NA|TRBV4-1
TGCGCCAGCAGTTTTTCCATCGGTTCCTACGAGCAGTACTTC
CASSFSIGSYEQYF
>TRBJ1-2|NA|NA|TRBV11-2
TGTGCCAGCAGCTCAGGAGGGAACTATGGCTACACCTTC
CASSSGGNYGYTF
>TRBJ1-2|TRBD1|NA|TRBV18
TGTGCCAGCTCACCGGGACAGCAGCGATTGGGCGGCTACACCTTC
CASSPGQQRLGGYTF
>TRBJ2-7|NA|NA|TRBV6-4
TGTGCCAGCAGTCCCAGACTCGTGCCCTACGAGCAGTACTTC
CASSPRLVPYEQYF
>TRBJ2-5|NA|NA|TRBV11-3
TGTGCCAGCAGCTTAGGGCTCCCTCGCGCGGAGACCCAGTACTTC
CASSLGLPRAETQYF
>TRBJ1-4|TRBD1|NA|TRBV10-3
TGTGCCATCAGATCGGACAGGGGGAATGAAAAACTGTTTTTT
CAIRSDRGNEKLFF
>TRBJ2-5|NA|NA|TRBV5-1
TGCGCCAGCAGCCAAGGACCGAAAGAGACCCAGTACTTC
CASSQGPKETQYF
>TRBJ2-2|TRBD2|medium-sized|TRBV30
TGTGCCTGGAGCACTAGCGACACCGGGGAGCTGTTTTTT
CAWSTSDTGELFF
>TRBJ2-7|NA|NA|TRBV28
TGTGCCAGCAGTTCGCCCGGGGGGCGGAGAAGCTCCTACGAGCAGTACTTC
CASSSPGGRRSSYEQYF
>TRBJ1-1|TRBD1|NA|TRBV25-1
TGTGCCATCGATACAGGGGAGAACACTGAAGCTTTCTTT
CAIDTGENTEAFF
>TRBJ1-1|NA|once|TRBV6-5
TGTGCCAGTGTTTACAGACTCGGGTCAAAAGCTTTCTTT
CASVYRLGSKAFF
>TRBJ2-7|TRBD1|NA|TRBV28
TGTGCCAGCAGCACCCCTGGACAGGGCAGCTCCTACGAGCAGTACTTC
CASSTPGQGSSYEQYF
>TRBJ1-1|TRBD1|NA|TRBV7-9
TGTGCCGGACAGGGCGACAGTGTCACTGAAGCTTTCTTT
CAGQGDSVTEAFF
>TRBJ2-2|NA|NA|TRBV10-3
TGTGCCATCAGTGGGCAGGCTATGAACACCGGGGAGCTGTTTTTT
CAISGQAMNTGELFF
>TRBJ1-5|NA|NA|TRBV6-1
TGTGCCAGCAGTGAAATCCCCAATCAGCCCCAGCATTTT
CASSEIPNQPQHF
>TRBJ1-1|TRBD1|NA|TRBV29-1
TGCAGCGTTATCACAGGGGGGAACACTGAAGCTTTCTTT
CSVITGGNTEAFF
>TRBJ1-5|TRBD1|NA|TRBV7-9
TGTGCCAGCAGCCCCGGGACAGGGGGCAGCAATCAGCCCCAGCATTTT
CASSPGTGGSNQPQHF
>TRBJ1-5|NA|NA|TRBV28
TGTGCCAGCAGTTTTGGGAGTAGGCGGGGAAATCAGCCCCAGCATTTT
CASSFGSRRGNQPQHF
>TRBJ2-1|TRBD2|NA|TRBV19
TGTGCCAGTAGTATCCGGCTAGCGGGCAAGAATGAGCAGTTCTTC
CASSIRLAGKNEQFF
>TRBJ1-2|NA|NA|TRBV7-8
TGTGCCAGCAGCTCCCGCACCTTTGGGAAACCTAACTATGGCTACACCTTC
CASSSRTFGKPNYGYTF
>TRBJ2-3|TRBD1|NA|TRBV7-6
TGTGCCAGCAGCAAAGGACAGGCCACAGATACGCAGTATTTT
CASSKGQATDTQYF
>TRBJ1-3|NA|NA|TRBV19
TGTGCCAGTATTCCGGGACGGCATGGAAACACCATATATTTT
CASIPGRHGNTIYF
>TRBJ1-2|NA|NA|TRBV6-1
TGTGCCAGCAGTGATGGTTGGGAAGGCTACACCTTC
CASSDGWEGYTF
>TRBJ2-3|NA|once|TRBV2
TGTGCCAGCAGTGATCAGGGGGGACCAGATACGCAGTATTTT
CASSDQGGPDTQYF
>TRBJ1-2|NA|NA|TRBV2
TGTGCCAGCAGTGAATCCTATACCTATGGCTACACCTTC
CASSESYTYGYTF
>TRBJ2-5|TRBD1|NA|TRBV13
TGTGCCAGCAGCCATCTCCGGGACAGTGAGCAAGAGACCCAGTACTTC
CASSHLRDSEQETQYF
>TRBJ1-3|NA|NA|TRBV15
TGTGCCACCAGCAGAGATCTCTCGACAGAGTCAAGAAACACCATATATTTT
CATSRDLSTESRNTIYF
>TRBJ2-7|NA|NA|TRBV6-5
TGTGCCAGCAGTTACTCCGGCAGTTCCTACGAGCAGTACTTC
CASSYSGSSYEQYF
>TRBJ2-3|TRBD2|NA|TRBV5-1
TGCGCCAGCAGCCAGACCCCTCTAGCGGGGGGCACAGATACGCAGTATTTT
CASSQTPLAGGTDTQYF